This T cell receptor beta chain was identified during a study of blood T cell repertoires in COVID-19. Study context: COVID-19 samples collected from the United States, Italy and Spain covered acute and convalescent phases.

The CDR3 length is 14 residues. Trimming pared 2 bases from V and 0 bases from J, leaving 9 bases between. The germline V gene has CDR1 GTSNPN and CDR2 SVGIG (reference sequence). Using immunoSEQ multiplex PCR, the repertoire was profiled, and TCRdb retains in-frame clones only, with some absent. This sample carries around 130,000 clones, roughly 89% of them seen once, and the ten largest clones take roughly 18%. This clone was seen just once. The identical CDR3 is also encoded by other nucleotide sequences in the sample. Sequencing used peripheral blood. The chain joins TRBV30 to TRBJ2-3; D is possibly TRBD1 (6 bases). The receptor comes from a middle-aged man with active or convalescent COVID-19. For the CDR3, the DNA is TGTGCCTGGAGTTCGGGGACAAGCACAGATACGCAGTATTTT. The encoded protein is CAWSSGTSTDTQYF.